These T cell receptor beta chains were read from a single sample in a study of blood T cell repertoires in COVID-19. The assay was immunoSEQ multiplex PCR, and TCRdb's table has in-frame clones only and misses some. The sample shows roughly 250,000 clones, roughly 80% of them seen only once. What was sequenced was peripheral blood. The receptors originated from a woman of 80 years or more with acute or convalescent COVID-19. Each CDR3 is given with its conserved first and last residue. The D gene is left open where the match is weak. Where a row states a size, it is once, few, many or the class of an expanded clone; other rows omit it.

TRBV2	-	-	TRBJ1-5	CASSEAIGGNQPQHF	TGTGCCAGCAGTGAAGCGATCGGGGGCAATCAGCCCCAGCATTTT
TRBV28	-	-	TRBJ1-2	CASSPWGANYGYTF	TGTGCCAGCAGCCCGTGGGGGGCTAACTATGGCTACACCTTC
TRBV5-1	-	-	TRBJ2-1	CASSSPTGSSYNEQFF	TGCGCCAGCAGCTCCCCGACTGGGAGCTCCTACAATGAGCAGTTCTTC
TRBV7-9	-	-	TRBJ1-2	CASSPLGGPYGYTF	TGTGCCAGCAGCCCGTTGGGGGGGCCTTATGGCTACACCTTC
TRBV23-1	-	-	TRBJ1-5	CASSPGGRSNQPQHF	TGCGCCAGCAGCCCCGGGGGGCGAAGCAATCAGCCCCAGCATTTT
TRBV9	-	-	TRBJ2-1	CASSPSRGNEQFF	TGTGCCAGCAGCCCCAGCCGAGGCAATGAGCAGTTCTTC
TRBV4-1	-	-	TRBJ2-2	CASSQDGSRVKGELFF	TGCGCCAGCAGCCAAGATGGTAGCCGGGTTAAGGGGGAGCTGTTTTTT
TRBV28	-	-	TRBJ1-1	CASSFQADRAEAFF	TGTGCCAGCAGCTTCCAGGCCGACCGCGCTGAAGCTTTCTTT
TRBV28	-	-	TRBJ1-5	CASSLLTVPSNQPQHF	TGTGCCAGCAGTTTATTGACAGTACCTAGCAATCAGCCCCAGCATTTT
TRBV3-1/TRBV3-2	TRBD1	-	TRBJ2-1	CASSPQGQGVNEQFF	TGTGCCAGCAGCCCGCAGGGACAGGGGGTGAATGAGCAGTTCTTC
TRBV28	-	-	TRBJ2-2	CASSPDRYTGELFF	TGTGCCAGCAGTCCGGACAGATACACCGGGGAGCTGTTTTTT
TRBV5-6	-	-	TRBJ2-4	CASSLRGMDIQYF	TGTGCCAGCAGCTTGAGGGGGATGGACATTCAGTACTTC
TRBV6-1	TRBD1	-	TRBJ2-5	CASSSPGQGSETQYF	TGTGCCAGCAGTTCTCCGGGACAGGGGTCAGAGACCCAGTACTTC
TRBV9	TRBD1	-	TRBJ1-4	CASSPRPGQDNEKLFF	TGTGCCAGCAGCCCCCGGCCGGGACAGGATAATGAAAAACTGTTTTTT
TRBV2	-	few	TRBJ1-5	CASSGYGESNQPQHF	TGTGCCAGCAGTGGGTACGGGGAGAGCAATCAGCCCCAGCATTTT